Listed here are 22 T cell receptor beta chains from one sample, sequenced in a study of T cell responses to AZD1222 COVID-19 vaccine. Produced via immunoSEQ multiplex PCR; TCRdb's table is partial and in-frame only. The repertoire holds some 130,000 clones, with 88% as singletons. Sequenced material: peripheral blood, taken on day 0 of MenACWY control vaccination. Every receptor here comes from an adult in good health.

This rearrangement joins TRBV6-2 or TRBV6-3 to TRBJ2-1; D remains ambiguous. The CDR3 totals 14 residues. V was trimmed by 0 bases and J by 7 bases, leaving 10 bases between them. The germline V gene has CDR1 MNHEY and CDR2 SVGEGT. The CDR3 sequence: CASSYSRLTNEQFF. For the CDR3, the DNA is TGTGCCAGCAGTTACTCCCGATTGACGAATGAGCAGTTCTTC.

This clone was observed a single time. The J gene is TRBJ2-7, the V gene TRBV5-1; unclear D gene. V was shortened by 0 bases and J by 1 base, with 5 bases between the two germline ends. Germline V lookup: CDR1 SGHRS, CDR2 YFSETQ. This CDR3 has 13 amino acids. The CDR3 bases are TGCGCCAGCAGCTTGGCGGAGTCCTACGAGCAGTACTTC. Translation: CASSLAESYEQYF.

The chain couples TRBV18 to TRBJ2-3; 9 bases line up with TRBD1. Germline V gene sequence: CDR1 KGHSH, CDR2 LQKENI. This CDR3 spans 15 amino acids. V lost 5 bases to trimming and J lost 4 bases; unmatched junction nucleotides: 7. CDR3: CASSTQQGAADTQYF. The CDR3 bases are TGTGCCAGCTCAACACAACAGGGGGCAGCAGATACGCAGTATTTT.

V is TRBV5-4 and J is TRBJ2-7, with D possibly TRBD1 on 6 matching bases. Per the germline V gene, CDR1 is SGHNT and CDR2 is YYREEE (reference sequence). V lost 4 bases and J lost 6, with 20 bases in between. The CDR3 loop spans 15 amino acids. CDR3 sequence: CASSLDRPKAGEQYF. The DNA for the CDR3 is TGTGCCAGCAGCCTTGACAGGCCAAAGGCTGGCGAGCAGTACTTC.

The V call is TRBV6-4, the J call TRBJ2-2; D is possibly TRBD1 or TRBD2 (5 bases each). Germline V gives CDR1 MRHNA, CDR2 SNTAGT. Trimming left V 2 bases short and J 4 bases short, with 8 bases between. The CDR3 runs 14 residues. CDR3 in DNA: TGTGCCAGCAGTGACCAAGGGACCACCGGGGAGCTGTTTTTT. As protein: CASSDQGTTGELFF.

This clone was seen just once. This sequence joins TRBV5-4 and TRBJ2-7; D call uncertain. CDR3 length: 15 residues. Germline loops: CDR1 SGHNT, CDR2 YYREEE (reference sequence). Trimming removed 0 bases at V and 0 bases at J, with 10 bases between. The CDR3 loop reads CASSLGRHSSYEQYF. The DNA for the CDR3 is TGTGCCAGCAGCTTGGGTCGTCACAGCTCCTACGAGCAGTACTTC.

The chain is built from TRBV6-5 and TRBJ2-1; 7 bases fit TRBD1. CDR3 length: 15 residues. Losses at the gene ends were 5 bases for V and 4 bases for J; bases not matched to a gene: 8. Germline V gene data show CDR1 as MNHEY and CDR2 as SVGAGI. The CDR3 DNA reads TGTGCCAGCAGTCCCCCGGGACAGACGTACAATGAGCAGTTCTTC. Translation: CASSPPGQTYNEQFF.

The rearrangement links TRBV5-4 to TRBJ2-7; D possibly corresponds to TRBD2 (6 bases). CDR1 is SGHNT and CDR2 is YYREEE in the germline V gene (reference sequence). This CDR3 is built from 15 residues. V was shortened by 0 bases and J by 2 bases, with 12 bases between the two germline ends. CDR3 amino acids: CASSLVPGVTYEQYF. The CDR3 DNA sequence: TGTGCCAGCAGCTTGGTTCCGGGAGTCACCTACGAGCAGTACTTC.

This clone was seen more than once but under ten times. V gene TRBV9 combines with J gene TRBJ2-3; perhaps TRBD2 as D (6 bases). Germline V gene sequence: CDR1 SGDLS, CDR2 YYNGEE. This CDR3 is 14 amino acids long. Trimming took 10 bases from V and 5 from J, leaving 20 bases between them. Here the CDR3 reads CAGGRGKIGDTQYF. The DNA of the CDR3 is TGTGCCGGTGGTCGCGGGAAGATCGGAGATACGCAGTATTTT.

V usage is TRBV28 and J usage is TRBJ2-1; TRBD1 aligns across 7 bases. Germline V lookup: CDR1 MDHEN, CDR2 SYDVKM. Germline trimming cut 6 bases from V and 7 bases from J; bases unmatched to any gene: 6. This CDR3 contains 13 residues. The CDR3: CASRQTGRNEQFF. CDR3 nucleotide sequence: TGTGCCAGCAGACAGACAGGGAGAAATGAGCAGTTCTTC. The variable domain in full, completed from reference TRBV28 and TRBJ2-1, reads DVKVTQSSRYLVKRTGEKVFLECVQDMDHENMFWYRQDPGLGLRLIYFSYDVKMKEKGDIPEGYSVSREKKERFSLILESASTNQTSMYLCASRQTGRNEQFFGPGTRLTVL.

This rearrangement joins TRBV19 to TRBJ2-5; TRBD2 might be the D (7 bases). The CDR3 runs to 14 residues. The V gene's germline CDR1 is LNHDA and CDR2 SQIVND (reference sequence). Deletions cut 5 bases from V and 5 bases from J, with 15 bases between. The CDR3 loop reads CASSQGGARETQYF. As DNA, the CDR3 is TGTGCCAGTAGTCAAGGGGGGGCTCGGGAGACCCAGTACTTC.

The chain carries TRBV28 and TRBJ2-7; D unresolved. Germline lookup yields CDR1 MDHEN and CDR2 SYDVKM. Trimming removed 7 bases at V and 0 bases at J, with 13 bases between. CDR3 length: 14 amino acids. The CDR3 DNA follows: TGTGCCAGCAAATTTGACTGGAACTCCTACGAGCAGTACTTC. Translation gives CASKFDWNSYEQYF.

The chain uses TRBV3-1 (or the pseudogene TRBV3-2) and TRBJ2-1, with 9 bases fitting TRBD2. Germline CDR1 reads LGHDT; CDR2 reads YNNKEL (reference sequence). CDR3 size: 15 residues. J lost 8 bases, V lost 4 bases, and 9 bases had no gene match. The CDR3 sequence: CASSPYSGRVHEQFF. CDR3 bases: TGTGCCAGCAGCCCTTATAGCGGGAGAGTCCATGAGCAGTTCTTC.

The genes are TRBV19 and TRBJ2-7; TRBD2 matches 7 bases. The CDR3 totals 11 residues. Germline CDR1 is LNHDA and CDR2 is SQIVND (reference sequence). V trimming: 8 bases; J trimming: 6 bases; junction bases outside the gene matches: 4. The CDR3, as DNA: TGTGCCAGTCGGAGCGGGGCCGAGCAGTACTTC. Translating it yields CASRSGAEQYF.

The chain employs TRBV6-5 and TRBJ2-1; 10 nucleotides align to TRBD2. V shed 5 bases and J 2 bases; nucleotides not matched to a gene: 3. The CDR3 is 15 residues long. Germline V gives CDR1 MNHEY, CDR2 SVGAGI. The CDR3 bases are TGTGCCAGCAGTCCCGGGACTAGCGCCTACAATGAGCAGTTCTTC. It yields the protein CASSPGTSAYNEQFF.

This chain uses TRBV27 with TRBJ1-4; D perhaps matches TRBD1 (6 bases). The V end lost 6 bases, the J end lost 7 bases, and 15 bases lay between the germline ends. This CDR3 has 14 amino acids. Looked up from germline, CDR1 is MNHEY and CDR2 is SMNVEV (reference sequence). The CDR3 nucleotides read TGTGCCAGCAGCCTACAGGGTCGGGTTGAAAAACTGTTTTTT. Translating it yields CASSLQGRVEKLFF. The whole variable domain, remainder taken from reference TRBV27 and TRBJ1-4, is EAQVTQNPRYLITVTGKKLTVTCSQNMNHEYMSWYRQDPGLGLRQIYYSMNVEVTDKGDVPEGYKVSRKEKRNFPLILESPSPNQTSLYFCASSLQGRVEKLFFGSGTQLSVL.

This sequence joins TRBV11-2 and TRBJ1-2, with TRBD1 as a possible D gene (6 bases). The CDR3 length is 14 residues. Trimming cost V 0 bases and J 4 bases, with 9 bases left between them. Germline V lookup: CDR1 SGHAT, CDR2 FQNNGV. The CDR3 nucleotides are TGTGCCAGCAGCTTAGAACGGGGGCGCTATGGCTACACCTTC. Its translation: CASSLERGRYGYTF.

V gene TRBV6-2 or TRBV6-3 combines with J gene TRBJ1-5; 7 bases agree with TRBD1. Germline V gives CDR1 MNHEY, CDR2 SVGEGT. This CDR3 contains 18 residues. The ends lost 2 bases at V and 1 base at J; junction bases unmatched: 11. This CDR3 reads CASSYQIRAGGSNQPQHF. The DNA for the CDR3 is TGTGCCAGCAGTTACCAGATCCGGGCAGGGGGGAGCAATCAGCCCCAGCATTTT.

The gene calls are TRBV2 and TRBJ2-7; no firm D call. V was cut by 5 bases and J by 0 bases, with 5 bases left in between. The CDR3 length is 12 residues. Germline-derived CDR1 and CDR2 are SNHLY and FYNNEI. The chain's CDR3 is CASSPFSYEQYF. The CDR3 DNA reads TGTGCCAGCAGTCCATTCTCCTACGAGCAGTACTTC. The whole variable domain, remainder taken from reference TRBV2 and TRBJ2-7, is EPEVTQTPSHQVTQMGQEVILRCVPISNHLYFYWYRQILGQKVEFLVSFYNNEISEKSEIFDDQFSVERPDGSNFTLKIRSTKLEDSAMYFCASSPFSYEQYFGPGTRLTVT.

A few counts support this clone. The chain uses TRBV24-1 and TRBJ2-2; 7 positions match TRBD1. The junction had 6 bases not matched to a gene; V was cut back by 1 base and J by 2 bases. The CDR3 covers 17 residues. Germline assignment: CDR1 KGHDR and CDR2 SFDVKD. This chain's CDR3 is CATSDFLRGGNTGELFF. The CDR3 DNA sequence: TGTGCCACCAGTGATTTCCTGCGAGGGGGCAACACCGGGGAGCTGTTTTTT.

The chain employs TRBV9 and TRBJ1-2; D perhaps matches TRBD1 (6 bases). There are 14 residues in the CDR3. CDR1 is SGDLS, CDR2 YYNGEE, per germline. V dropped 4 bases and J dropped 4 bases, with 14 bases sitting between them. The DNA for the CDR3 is TGTGCCAGCAGCCCCTCGGACAGTCCCTATGGCTACACCTTC. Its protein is CASSPSDSPYGYTF. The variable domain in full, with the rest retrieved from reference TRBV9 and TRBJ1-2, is DSGVTQTPKHLITATGQRVTLRCSPRSGDLSVYWYQQSLDQGLQFLIQYYNGEERAKGNILERFSAQQFPDLHSELNLSSLELGDSALYFCASSPSDSPYGYTFGSGTRLTVV.

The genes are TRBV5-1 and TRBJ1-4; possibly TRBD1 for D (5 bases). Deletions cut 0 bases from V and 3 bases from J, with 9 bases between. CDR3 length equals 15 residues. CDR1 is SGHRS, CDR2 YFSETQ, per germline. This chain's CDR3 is CASSLEVGANEKLFF. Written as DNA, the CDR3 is TGCGCCAGCAGCTTGGAAGTAGGGGCTAATGAAAAACTGTTTTTT.